Sequencing of this T cell receptor beta chain was carried out in a study of vaccination and CD4 T cells after COVID-19. Concerning this clonotype: The antigen is unknown.

Trimming stripped 7 bases from V and 0 bases from J, with 7 bases between. Germline loops: CDR1 SNHLY, CDR2 FYNNEI. The CDR3 extends over 13 amino acids. The Oncomine TCR Beta short-read assay generated sequence data from the DNA of cultured CD4+ T cells. In TCRdb, the PCR reads were re-called with MiXCR into one record per CDR3 protein. This sample yields approximately 13,000 distinct CDR3 sequences, of which around half are seen a single time; under 20% belongs to the top ten. Treatment defined: roughly 10-day PBMC culture with coronavirus spike peptide pools or control peptides (ViraFEST assay). This chain joins TRBV2 and TRBJ1-5, with D unclear. Sequences were obtained from CD4+ T cells from blood, cultured in vitro. The sequence derives from a human donor who had recovered from COVID-19. CDR3 bases: TGTGCCAGCAAGGGAGATAGCAATCAGCCCCAGCATTTT. This gives the protein CASKGDSNQPQHF.